Listed below are T cell receptor beta chains from one sample, sequenced in a study of blood T cell repertoires in COVID-19. Assay used: immunoSEQ multiplex PCR; TCRdb lists only in-frame clones, some missing. The sample holds about 180,000 clones, approximately 89% seen once. The sample taken for sequencing was PBMCs or T cells enriched from blood (not recorded which). The receptors here all came from a woman aged 35 to 49 with acute COVID-19. The CDR3 runs from the conserved cysteine through the conserved F or W. A D gene is named only where the DNA matches it firmly. The size field is filled for only some rows; it gives once, few, many or a size class.

v_call	clone_size	j_call	d_call	cdr3_aa	cdr3_nt
TRBV2	NA	TRBJ1-4	TRBD1	CASSLGQNYATNEKLFF	TGTGCCAGCAGCCTGGGACAGAACTATGCAACTAATGAAAAACTGTTTTTT
TRBV2	NA	TRBJ2-5	TRBD1	CASSRQGMAQETQYF	TGTGCCAGCAGTCGACAGGGGATGGCCCAAGAGACCCAGTACTTC
TRBV30	NA	TRBJ2-7	TRBD2	CAWRPSGSYEQYF	TGTGCCTGGAGACCTAGCGGGTCCTACGAGCAGTACTTC
TRBV11-2	NA	TRBJ1-1	TRBD1	CASSLQGAEAFF	TGTGCCAGCAGCCTACAGGGGGCTGAAGCTTTCTTT
TRBV5-1	NA	TRBJ2-2	TRBD1	CASRRDSKFTGELFF	TGCGCCAGCAGACGGGACAGCAAATTCACCGGGGAGCTGTTTTTT
TRBV28	NA	TRBJ2-1	NA	CASSPLDSFSEQFF	TGTGCCAGCAGCCCTCTTGACAGTTTTAGTGAGCAGTTCTTC
TRBV7-9	once	TRBJ1-3	TRBD1	CASSSGQPNSGNTIYF	TGTGCCAGCAGCTCGGGACAGCCGAACTCTGGAAACACCATATATTTT
TRBV29-1	NA	TRBJ2-7	TRBD2	CSVASGIYEQYF	TGCAGCGTTGCTAGCGGGATATACGAGCAGTACTTC
TRBV9	NA	TRBJ1-1	TRBD1	CASSVDLQGALSEAFF	TGTGCCAGCAGCGTAGACTTACAGGGGGCGCTTAGTGAAGCTTTCTTT
TRBV9	NA	TRBJ2-5	NA	CASSVGGGIGETQYF	TGTGCCAGCAGCGTAGGAGGAGGGATCGGGGAGACCCAGTACTTC
TRBV3-1/TRBV3-2	NA	TRBJ2-3	NA	CASSHIVLGGEDTQYF	TGTGCCAGCAGCCACATCGTATTAGGGGGGGAGGATACGCAGTATTTT
TRBV11-3	few	TRBJ2-2	TRBD2	CASSLVAGGPGGELFF	TGTGCCAGCAGCTTAGTAGCGGGGGGGCCCGGCGGGGAGCTGTTTTTT
TRBV19	NA	TRBJ1-1	NA	CASRPRGGMNTEAFF	TGTGCCAGTAGGCCTCGGGGGGGGATGAACACTGAAGCTTTCTTT
TRBV9	NA	TRBJ2-3	TRBD2	CASSVVAGWSTDTQYF	TGTGCCAGCAGCGTAGTAGCGGGATGGAGCACAGATACGCAGTATTTT
TRBV19	once	TRBJ2-1	TRBD2	CASSETSAGISYNEQFF	TGTGCCAGTAGTGAAACTAGCGCCGGTATCTCCTACAATGAGCAGTTCTTC
TRBV28	NA	TRBJ1-1	NA	CASSRFRNTEAFF	TGTGCCAGCTCTCGGTTTCGGAACACTGAAGCTTTCTTT
TRBV27	NA	TRBJ2-7	TRBD2	CASSTSGRALYF	TGTGCCAGCAGCACTAGCGGGAGGGCTCTGTACTTC
TRBV6-5	NA	TRBJ1-6	TRBD1	CASSRQGEDNSPLHF	TGTGCCAGCAGTCGGCAGGGGGAGGATAATTCACCCCTCCACTTT
TRBV21-1	NA	TRBJ1-4	NA	CASSKRGRRGCFFEKLFF	TGTGCCAGCAGCAAAAGAGGGAGGCGCGGATGCTTTTTCGAAAAACTGTTTTTT
TRBV5-4	NA	TRBJ2-7	NA	CASSPMSPRDTTSYEQYF	TGTGCCAGCAGCCCCATGTCCCCCAGGGACACCACCTCCTACGAGCAGTACTTC
TRBV2	NA	TRBJ2-7	NA	CASNSRDSARHQQYF	TGTGCCAGCAACAGCCGGGACTCGGCGCGTCACCAGCAGTACTTC
TRBV2	NA	TRBJ2-3	NA	CASSQQGGTDTQYF	TGTGCCAGCAGCCAACAGGGCGGCACAGATACGCAGTATTTT
TRBV5-1	NA	TRBJ2-1	NA	CASRFRSSYNEQFF	TGCGCCAGCAGATTCAGAAGCTCCTACAATGAGCAGTTCTTC
TRBV3-1/TRBV3-2	NA	TRBJ2-1	TRBD1	CASSRQGKSYNEQFF	TGTGCCAGCAGTCGACAGGGGAAATCCTACAATGAGCAGTTCTTC
TRBV5-1	once	TRBJ1-4	NA	CASSLVGSNEKLFF	TGCGCCAGCAGCTTGGTGGGCAGCAATGAAAAACTGTTTTTT
TRBV6-2/TRBV6-3	once	TRBJ2-1	TRBD2	CASSYRPSGKSSYNEQFF	TGTGCCAGCAGTTACCGACCTAGCGGGAAAAGCTCCTACAATGAGCAGTTCTTC
TRBV21-1	NA	TRBJ2-7	NA	CASSRVTLPSDEQYF	TGTGCCAGCAGCAGGGTTACACTACCCTCCGACGAGCAGTACTTC
TRBV18	NA	TRBJ1-2	NA	CASSPPPGNNGYTF	TGTGCCAGCTCACCACCCCCAGGGAACAATGGCTACACCTTC
TRBV30	NA	TRBJ2-1	TRBD1	CAWGQGAINEQFF	TGTGCCTGGGGGCAGGGGGCTATCAATGAGCAGTTCTTC